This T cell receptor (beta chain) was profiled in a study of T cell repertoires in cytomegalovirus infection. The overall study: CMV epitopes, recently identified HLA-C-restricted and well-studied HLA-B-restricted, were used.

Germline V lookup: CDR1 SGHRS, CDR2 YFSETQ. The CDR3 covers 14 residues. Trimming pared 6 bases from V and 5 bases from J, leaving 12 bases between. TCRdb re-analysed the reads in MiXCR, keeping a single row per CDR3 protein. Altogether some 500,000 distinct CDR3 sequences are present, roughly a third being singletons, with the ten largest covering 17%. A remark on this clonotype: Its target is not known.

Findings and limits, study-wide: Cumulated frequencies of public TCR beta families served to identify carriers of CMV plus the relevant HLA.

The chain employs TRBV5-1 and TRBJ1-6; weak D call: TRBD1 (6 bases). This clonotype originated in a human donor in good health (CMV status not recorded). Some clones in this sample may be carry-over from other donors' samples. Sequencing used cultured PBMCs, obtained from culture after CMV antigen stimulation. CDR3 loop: CASTLGANNSPLHF. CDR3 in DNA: TGCGCCAGCACCCTGGGGGCAAATAATTCACCCCTCCACTTT.